A single TCR beta chain is shown here with its context. The antigen is undetermined. The data were obtained in a study of vaccination and CD4 T cells after COVID-19. Sequenced with the Oncomine TCR Beta short-read assay was DNA taken from cultured CD4+ T cells. In TCRdb, the PCR reads were re-called with MiXCR into one record per CDR3 protein. The sample includes under 4,000 distinct CDR3 sequences, 17% seen only once; the top ten take about 22%. Treatment here: approximately 11-day PBMC culture with coronavirus spike peptide pools or control peptides (ViraFEST assay). The CDR3 loop spans 13 amino acids. CDR1 is SGHNT and CDR2 is YYREEE in the germline V gene (reference sequence). V lost 5 bases to trimming and J lost 4 bases, with 13 bases between them.

The specimen sequenced was CD4+ T cells from blood, cultured in vitro. This TCR was recovered from a human donor who had recovered from COVID-19. The rearrangement uses TRBV5-4 and TRBJ2-7; D gene ambiguous. The CDR3 DNA sequence: TGTGCCAGCAGAGAACAAGACGGTTACGAGCAGTACTTC. It translates to CASREQDGYEQYF.